The sample holds a few counts of the clone carrying this T cell receptor (beta chain). A much larger clone differs from this one at a single base, so this may be a read error. The data are from a study of tumor-infiltrating lymphocytes in primary liver carcinoma. The CDR3 consists of 12 residues. Germline-derived CDR1 and CDR2 are MNHNS and SASEGT. Starting material for RNA and DNA co-extraction consisted of about 20-33 mg of unsorted bulk tissue. With a constant-region primer, TCR beta cDNA was made from approximately 450 ng of total RNA. Libraries for TCR beta were built through three nested multiplex PCR rounds, which together made up a slightly modified ARM-PCR procedure. The first two PCR rounds, roughly 10 cycles each, used TRBV1-TRBV30 forward primers and a C-beta reverse primer. TCRdb re-analysed the multiplex PCR reads in MiXCR, keeping a single row per CDR3 protein. The sample shows about 130,000 distinct CDR3 sequences, 64% of them seen only once.

Sequenced: liver tumor tissue from sampling region 3. Sample subset: tumor region T3, left-lateral pole. The chain carries TRBV6-1 and TRBJ1-1; D might be TRBD1 (6 bases). The clonotype comes from a woman aged 55-70 years with primary liver carcinoma and hepatitis B virus infection. The CDR3 is CASKGVKTVAFF. DNA for the CDR3: TGTGCCAGCAAGGGGGTGAAAACTGTAGCTTTCTTT.